The 7 T cell receptor beta chains given below trace back to one sample, sequenced in a study of blood T cells in healthy people across ages. A sample-barcoded 5' primer and a J-beta primer mix were used in a second PCR of roughly 7 to 12 cycles. MiXCR, applied by TCRdb to the 5' RACE reads, yields one record per CDR3 protein. The repertoire holds nearly 800,000 distinct CDR3 sequences, with just over 55% as singletons. The sample taken for sequencing was blood. These receptor sequences come from a man between 40 and 49 years old in good health.

This rearrangement joins TRBV3-1 to TRBJ1-2; maybe TRBD1 (5 bases). The germline CDR1 and CDR2 sequences are LGHDT and YNNKEL (reference sequence). The CDR3 runs 14 residues. The V and J ends lost 1 base and 4 bases respectively, with 10 bases between them. The CDR3 sequence: CASSQAGRSYGYTF. In DNA, the CDR3 is TGTGCCAGCAGCCAAGCAGGGAGGAGCTATGGCTACACCTTC.

The genes are TRBV20-1 and TRBJ2-2; 10 bases match TRBD2. The germline V gene encodes CDR1 DFQATT and CDR2 SNEGSKA (reference sequence). V trimming: 0 bases; J trimming: 5 bases; junction bases outside the gene matches: 12. This CDR3 is built from 18 residues. Here the CDR3 reads CSARDLLAGDQETGELFF. CDR3 bases: TGCAGTGCTAGAGACCTTCTAGCGGGGGATCAAGAGACCGGGGAGCTGTTTTTT.

The J gene is TRBJ2-5, the V gene TRBV9; D is perhaps TRBD1 or TRBD2 (6 bases each). The J call may be in error: the DNA end matches TRBJ2-7 better. The length of the CDR3 is 15 residues. Per the germline V gene, CDR1 is SGDLS and CDR2 is YYNGEE. Here the CDR3 reads CASSRSGAGQNEQYF. In DNA, the CDR3 is TGTGCCAGCAGCCGCTCAGGGGCGGGGCAGAACGAGCAGTACTTC.

V is TRBV6-5 and J is TRBJ1-4; TRBD1 agrees at 7 bases. Germline loops: CDR1 MNHEY, CDR2 SVGAGI. The CDR3 runs 15 residues. With V trimmed by 5 bases and J by 4 bases, 7 bases remained unmatched. CDR3: CASSADRDVNEKLFF. CDR3 sequence (DNA): TGTGCCAGCAGTGCCGACAGGGACGTTAATGAAAAACTGTTTTTT.

This clonotype was seen more than once but under ten times. CDR3 region: CASSLMAEGADTQYF. CDR3 sequence (DNA): TGTGCCAGCAGCTTAATGGCGGAAGGGGCAGATACGCAGTATTTT. The chain employs TRBV7-2 and TRBJ2-3; a weak D match, TRBD1 (5 bases). The CDR3 is made up of 15 amino acids. CDR1 SGHTA and CDR2 FQGNSA come from the germline V gene. Deletions cut 2 bases from V and 4 bases from J, with 13 bases between.

The V call is TRBV7-9, the J call TRBJ1-2; D possibly corresponds to TRBD1 (6 bases). V was cut by 5 bases and J by 4 bases, with 14 bases left in between. CDR1 and CDR2 (germline): SEHNR, FQNEAQ (reference sequence). The CDR3 runs 14 residues. This CDR3 is CASSAFQGLYGYTF. The CDR3 coding sequence is TGTGCCAGCAGCGCATTTCAGGGGCTCTATGGCTACACCTTC.

The CDR3 loop reads CASSPAVSPGTAKETQYF. As DNA, the CDR3 is TGTGCCAGCAGTCCCGCGGTTTCCCCCGGGACAGCTAAAGAGACCCAGTACTTC. The chain joins TRBV28 to TRBJ2-5, with 7 bases fitting TRBD1. Germline trimming cut 5 bases from V and 3 bases from J; bases unmatched to any gene: 18. The germline CDR1 and CDR2 sequences are MDHEN and SYDVKM. CDR3 size: 18 residues.